These 29 T cell receptor beta chains originate from one sample sequenced in a study of T cells in Graves' hyperthyroidism and ophthalmopathy. Researchers amplified the TCR beta CDR3 regions from RNA transcripts. First-round RT-PCR targeting the TCR CDR3 was performed with the HTBI primer set. In TCRdb, the multiplex PCR reads were re-called with MiXCR into one record per CDR3 protein. This repertoire shows hundreds of thousands of distinct CDR3 sequences, roughly 20% found once; its top ten account for 34%. Input material: blood. All receptors derive from a man under 40 with Graves' ophthalmopathy.

The sample holds a few counts of this clonotype. V usage is TRBV3-1 and J usage is TRBJ2-7, with D hard to call. CDR1 and CDR2 (germline): LGHDT, YNNKEL (reference sequence). The CDR3 has 13 amino acids. V was shortened by 2 bases and J by 0 bases, with 5 bases between the two germline ends. CDR3 sequence reads: CASSQTLSYEQYF. CDR3 DNA sequence: TGTGCCAGCAGCCAAACCCTCTCCTACGAGCAGTACTTC.

This clonotype was recorded many times. The rearrangement uses TRBV7-9 and TRBJ2-7; D possibly corresponds to TRBD2 (5 bases). V lost 2 bases to trimming and J lost 0 bases, with 8 bases between them. In germline, CDR1 is SEHNR, CDR2 FQNEAQ (reference sequence). The CDR3 runs 14 residues. CDR3 amino acids: CASSLPGSSYEQYF. CDR3 in DNA: TGTGCCAGCAGCTTACCGGGGAGCTCCTACGAGCAGTACTTC.

The gene calls are TRBV10-2 and TRBJ2-7, with 14 bases lining up with TRBD2. The CDR3 runs 19 residues. Germline loops: CDR1 WSHSY, CDR2 SAAADI. V trimming: 6 bases; J trimming: 0 bases; junction bases outside the gene matches: 13. CDR3 in DNA: TGCGCCAGCAGCGGCGGGGGACTAGCGGGAGAAGGGCCCTCCTACGAGCAGTACTTC. Translation gives CASSGGGLAGEGPSYEQYF.

This clonotype was observed many times. The rearrangement joins TRBV11-2 to TRBJ1-1; D remains unclear. Germline V gives CDR1 SGHAT, CDR2 FQNNGV. The CDR3 is 13 amino acids. V lost 5 bases and J lost 5, with 12 bases in between. The CDR3 region has the DNA TGTGCCAGCAGCCCGACCCCGGGAACTGAAGCTTTCTTT. This codes for CASSPTPGTEAFF.

J is TRBJ2-5 and V is TRBV7-9; tentatively, D is TRBD2 (5 bases). With 5 bases removed from V and 13 bases from J, the gap between germline ends came to 20 bases. Germline loops: CDR1 SEHNR, CDR2 FQNEAQ (reference sequence). The CDR3 has 13 residues. CDR3 nucleotides: TGTGCCAGCAGCCGCGCGGGCGCTTTTGAGTCGTACTTC. This gives the protein CASSRAGAFESYF.

V usage is TRBV3-1 and J usage is TRBJ2-2; TRBD1 matches 8 bases. Germline lookup yields CDR1 LGHDT and CDR2 YNNKEL (reference sequence). V shed 3 bases and J 4 bases; nucleotides not matched to a gene: 4. The CDR3 consists of 15 residues. The DNA for the CDR3 is TGTGCCAGCAGCCACGGGACAGGCAGCACCGGGGAGCTGTTTTTT. It yields the protein CASSHGTGSTGELFF.

The chain combines TRBV11-2 with TRBJ2-5; 7 bases map to TRBD2. CDR1 is SGHAT and CDR2 is FQNNGV in the germline V gene. The trim removed 2 bases at V and 4 bases at J, leaving 4 bases unmatched. The CDR3 consists of 14 residues. The CDR3 protein is CASSLIAGVETQYF. The CDR3 bases are TGTGCCAGCAGCTTAATCGCGGGAGTAGAGACCCAGTACTTC.

In this sample, this clonotype turned up many times. The rearrangement joins TRBV10-3 to TRBJ1-6; 7 bases align to TRBD1. Trimming removed 5 bases from V and 6 bases from J; junction bases left unmatched: 4. Germline V gene sequence: CDR1 ENHRY, CDR2 SYGVKD. This CDR3 is built from 14 residues. CDR3: CAISIQGSNSPLHF. CDR3 nucleotides: TGTGCCATCAGTATACAGGGGAGTAATTCACCCCTCCACTTT.

The chain links TRBV2 to TRBJ1-1, with 8 bases matching TRBD1. V shed 5 bases and J 4 bases; nucleotides not matched to a gene: 6. The CDR3 is made up of 14 amino acids. Germline V gives CDR1 SNHLY, CDR2 FYNNEI. CDR3 loop: CASSRTGIITEAFF. CDR3 nucleotide sequence: TGTGCCAGCAGTCGGACAGGGATTATCACTGAAGCTTTCTTT.

J is TRBJ2-1 and V is TRBV7-2, with D unclear. This CDR3 is built from 15 residues. Germline V gene sequence: CDR1 SGHTA, CDR2 FQGNSA. Trimming removed 2 bases at V and 5 bases at J, with 13 bases between. The CDR3 DNA is TGTGCCAGCAGCTTATATCATGGGGTCAACAATGAGCAGTTCTTC. Amino acid sequence: CASSLYHGVNNEQFF. The whole variable domain, filled in from reference TRBV7-2 and TRBJ2-1, reads GAGVSQSPSNKVTEKGKDVELRCDPISGHTALYWYRQSLGQGLEFLIYFQGNSAPDKSGLPSDRFSAERTGGSVSTLTIQRTQQEDSAVYLCASSLYHGVNNEQFFGPGTRLTVL.

This clonotype was detected a few times. The rearrangement links TRBV5-1 to TRBJ1-6, with D uncertain. The germline V and J ends were trimmed by 0 bases and 8 bases, with 9 bases remaining between them. The V gene's germline CDR1 is SGHRS and CDR2 YFSETQ. The CDR3 totals 14 residues. CDR3 region: CASSLGPLDSPLHF. The CDR3 coding sequence is TGCGCCAGCAGCTTGGGGCCCCTCGATTCACCCCTCCACTTT.

The chain combines TRBV7-2 with TRBJ2-7; TRBD2 matches at 9 bases. The V and J ends lost 1 base and 6 bases, in that order; junction bases with no gene match: 4. The CDR3 loop spans 14 amino acids. Germline values: CDR1 SGHTA, CDR2 FQGNSA. CDR3: CASSLGGRASEQYF. As DNA, the CDR3 is TGTGCCAGCAGCTTAGGCGGGAGGGCCTCCGAGCAGTACTTC. The variable domain in full, with the rest retrieved from reference TRBV7-2 and TRBJ2-7, is GAGVSQSPSNKVTEKGKDVELRCDPISGHTALYWYRQSLGQGLEFLIYFQGNSAPDKSGLPSDRFSAERTGGSVSTLTIQRTQQEDSAVYLCASSLGGRASEQYFGPGTRLTVT.

In this sample, this clonotype turned up a few times. The rearrangement uses TRBV7-9 and TRBJ1-1, with D unresolved. V dropped 1 base and J dropped 7 bases, with 10 bases sitting between them. From germline, CDR1 is SEHNR and CDR2 FQNEAQ (reference sequence). The CDR3 contains 13 residues. DNA of the CDR3: TGTGCCAGCAGCTTAGTGCCGGCAGATGAAGCTTTCTTT. As protein: CASSLVPADEAFF.

This chain joins TRBV28 and TRBJ2-2; possibly TRBD1 or TRBD2 for D (6 bases each). The ends were cut back, 4 bases at V and 0 bases at J, with 15 bases in the middle. The germline gives CDR1 MDHEN, CDR2 SYDVKM. This CDR3 region has 17 residues. CDR3 in DNA: TGTGCCAGCAGTTCCCGCTTGAGGGGGGCGAACACCGGGGAGCTGTTTTTT. It is translated as CASSSRLRGANTGELFF.

The V call is TRBV19, the J call TRBJ1-5; D remains ambiguous. Looked up from germline, CDR1 is LNHDA and CDR2 is SQIVND (reference sequence). CDR3 size: 14 residues. The germline V and J ends were trimmed by 7 bases and 11 bases, with 21 bases remaining between them. CDR3 sequence (DNA): TGTGCCAGTATCCAAGGAGGACCTTCCAGGACCCAGCATTTT. The encoded protein is CASIQGGPSRTQHF.

This clonotype was observed a handful of times. This sequence joins TRBV27 and TRBJ2-3; maybe TRBD1 (7 bases). V lost 2 bases and J lost 2, with 11 bases in between. Per germline, CDR1 MNHEY and CDR2 SMNVEV (reference sequence). This CDR3 spans 15 amino acids. CDR3 loop: CASSLGGTDTDTQYF. The CDR3, as DNA: TGTGCCAGCAGTTTAGGAGGGACAGACACAGATACGCAGTATTTT.

The chain employs TRBV12-3 or TRBV12-4 and TRBJ1-1, with TRBD1 matching over 8 bases. The CDR3 consists of 13 residues. Trimming cost V 5 bases and J 4 bases; bases outside gene matches: 3. CDR3 amino acids: CASSMQGATEAFF. CDR3 bases: TGTGCCAGCAGTATGCAGGGGGCCACTGAAGCTTTCTTT.

This clonotype was seen more than once but under ten times. V is TRBV7-2 and J is TRBJ1-4, with D uncertain. The CDR3 sequence is 15 residues long. Germline V gene data show CDR1 as SGHTA and CDR2 as FQGNSA. V was shortened by 5 bases and J by 0 bases, with 10 bases between the two germline ends. This CDR3 reads CASSQNSATNEKLFF. The CDR3 coding sequence is TGTGCCAGCAGCCAAAACTCGGCAACTAATGAAAAACTGTTTTTT. Combining the CDR3 with reference TRBV7-2 and TRBJ1-4 gives the whole variable domain GAGVSQSPSNKVTEKGKDVELRCDPISGHTALYWYRQSLGQGLEFLIYFQGNSAPDKSGLPSDRFSAERTGGSVSTLTIQRTQQEDSAVYLCASSQNSATNEKLFFGSGTQLSVL.

This clonotype was seen only a few times. This chain joins TRBV4-1 and TRBJ2-1; 11 bases map to TRBD2. This CDR3 has 17 amino acids. Trimming removed 4 bases from V and 2 bases from J; junction bases left unmatched: 7. The germline CDR1 and CDR2 sequences are MGHRA and YSYEKL. The CDR3 spells CASSPGTSGWAYNEQFF. DNA of the CDR3: TGCGCCAGCAGCCCGGGGACTAGCGGATGGGCCTACAATGAGCAGTTCTTC.

There are many counts of this clonotype. The chain employs TRBV11-2 and TRBJ2-7; TRBD2 aligns across 12 bases. The CDR3 covers 17 residues. V shed 2 bases, J shed 3 bases, and the junction held 8 bases outside the gene matches. Germline V gene sequence: CDR1 SGHAT, CDR2 FQNNGV. CDR3: CASSLSKGTSGLYEQYF. The CDR3 DNA reads TGTGCCAGCAGCTTATCAAAGGGGACTAGCGGGCTCTACGAGCAGTACTTC.

This clonotype was picked up many times. The chain links TRBV11-1 to TRBJ1-1, with D maybe TRBD1 (5 bases). Deletions cut 5 bases from V and 1 base from J, with 14 bases between. This CDR3 spans 15 amino acids. Germline CDR1 and CDR2: SGHAT and FQDESV (reference sequence). The CDR3 DNA reads TGTGCCAGCAGCCCCCCGACAGAAGAGAACACTGAAGCTTTCTTT. It specifies CASSPPTEENTEAFF. Using reference TRBV11-1 and TRBJ1-1 for the parts outside the CDR3, the full variable domain is EAEVAQSPRYKITEKSQAVAFWCDPISGHATLYWYRQILGQGPELLVQFQDESVVDDSQLPKDRFSAERLKGVDSTLKIQPAELGDSAMYLCASSPPTEENTEAFFGQGTRLTVV.

This clonotype has only a few counts. V gene TRBV10-2 combines with J gene TRBJ2-7, with 10 positions matching TRBD1. The CDR3 totals 15 residues. V was clipped by 6 bases and J by 6 bases; unmatched bases: 11. Germline lookup yields CDR1 WSHSY and CDR2 SAAADI. CDR3 in amino acids: CASSPRDRGTSEQYF. The CDR3 DNA follows: TGCGCCAGCAGCCCCCGGGACAGGGGTACTAGCGAGCAGTACTTC.

The CDR3 DNA reads TGTGCCAGCAGCCAAGCTTGGGAGGACAGGGACCTATATGGCTACACCTTC. Translation gives CASSQAWEDRDLYGYTF. The chain links TRBV14 to TRBJ1-2, with 8 nucleotides matching TRBD1. Germline trimming cut 1 base from V and 5 bases from J; bases unmatched to any gene: 12. CDR3 length: 17 residues. CDR1 is SGHDN and CDR2 is FVKESK in the germline V gene.

This clonotype was detected only a few times. CDR3 amino acids: CASTPAGGITDTQYF. The CDR3 nucleotides are TGTGCCAGCACCCCAGCGGGAGGGATCACAGATACGCAGTATTTT. V is TRBV7-9 and J is TRBJ2-3, with 10 bases that match TRBD2. This CDR3 has 15 amino acids. CDR1 and CDR2 from the germline V gene are SEHNR and FQNEAQ (reference sequence). With 7 bases clipped from V and 2 bases from J, the junction kept 6 bases outside the gene matches.

This clonotype was detected ten times or more. The J gene is TRBJ2-5, the V gene TRBV27, with 9 bases that match TRBD2. The V gene end was trimmed by 6 bases and the J gene end by 1 base; junction bases not matched to a gene: 12. The CDR3 loop spans 17 amino acids. Germline CDR1 is MNHEY and CDR2 is SMNVEV (reference sequence). The CDR3 sequence: CASRKLRSGLAQETQYF. CDR3 DNA: TGTGCCAGCAGAAAACTCCGATCGGGACTAGCCCAAGAGACCCAGTACTTC.

This clonotype was picked up a small number of times. J is TRBJ1-6 and V is TRBV5-4; D is perhaps TRBD1 (5 bases). V lost 4 bases and J 7 bases, leaving 21 bases between the germline ends. Germline V lookup: CDR1 SGHNT, CDR2 YYREEE (reference sequence). The CDR3 extends over 17 amino acids. The CDR3, as DNA: TGTGCCAGCAGCCCTGTGGGCCCCGGGACGTCAAATTCACCCCTCCACTTT. This translates into CASSPVGPGTSNSPLHF.

The rearrangement uses TRBV28 and TRBJ1-5; no clear D gene. V was pared by 3 bases and J by 3 bases, with 9 bases between. The length of the CDR3 is 14 residues. Looked up from germline, CDR1 is MDHEN and CDR2 is SYDVKM. The CDR3 region has the DNA TGTGCCAGCAGTTTTGGCAGACACAATCAGCCCCAGCATTTT. Translating gives CASSFGRHNQPQHF.

This clonotype appeared a few times. The V and J genes are TRBV2 and TRBJ2-2; 9 bases align to TRBD2. Germline assignment: CDR1 SNHLY and CDR2 FYNNEI. This CDR3 region has 15 residues. J gave up 5 bases and V 4 bases, and 5 bases lay outside the gene matches. CDR3 bases: TGTGCCAGCAGTGTTTGGCTAGCGGGGACCGGGGAGCTGTTTTTT. Protein product: CASSVWLAGTGELFF.

This clonotype appeared a few times. This rearrangement joins TRBV11-2 to TRBJ1-6; a weak D match, TRBD1 (5 bases). In germline, CDR1 is SGHAT, CDR2 FQNNGV. The CDR3 has 13 amino acids. The ends were cut back, 4 bases at V and 9 bases at J, with 10 bases in the middle. The CDR3 sequence: CASSWEGSSPLHF. CDR3 bases: TGTGCCAGCAGCTGGGAGGGGTCTTCACCCCTCCACTTT.